One and the same sample provided the 13 T cell receptor beta chains below, sequenced in a study of Tregs in tolerant kidney transplant recipients. Measured with immunoSEQ multiplex PCR; TCRdb has only the in-frame clones, and not every one. The sample holds around 61,000 clones; 65% to 85% are singletons and the top ten take around 5.2%. The sequenced sample consisted of CD4+ T cells from blood. The source of these receptors is a human donor in good health.

This chain connects TRBV19 to TRBJ2-7; 12 nucleotides match TRBD2. The V gene's germline CDR1 is LNHDA and CDR2 SQIVND (reference sequence). This CDR3 is 17 amino acids long. V was clipped by 6 bases and J by 2 bases; unmatched bases: 11. CDR3 amino acids: CASSLFRTSGIPYEQYF. CDR3 nucleotides: TGTGCCAGTAGCCTATTCCGGACTAGCGGGATACCCTACGAGCAGTACTTC.

The chain has TRBV29-1 and TRBJ1-4; D is ambiguous. V lost 7 bases, J lost 11 bases, and 14 bases lay in between. CDR1 SQVTM and CDR2 ANQGSEA come from the germline V gene. The CDR3 has 11 residues. CDR3 amino acids: CSAGREEKLFF. The CDR3 DNA sequence: TGCAGCGCCGGTAGGGAGGAGAAACTGTTTTTT. Together with reference TRBV29-1 and TRBJ1-4, the CDR3 gives the full variable domain: SAVISQKPSRDICQRGTSLTIQCQVDSQVTMMFWYRQQPGQSLTLIATANQGSEATYESGFVIDKFPISRPNLTFSTLTVSNMSPEDSSIYLCSAGREEKLFFGSGTQLSVL.

The gene calls are TRBV11-2 and TRBJ1-3; D remains unclear. V dropped 0 bases and J dropped 2 bases, with 8 bases sitting between them. Germline loops: CDR1 SGHAT, CDR2 FQNNGV. The CDR3 consists of 15 residues. The CDR3 spells CASSLEVWAGNTIYF. The CDR3 region has the DNA TGTGCCAGCAGCTTAGAAGTGTGGGCTGGAAACACCATATATTTT.

This clone was picked up one time. The chain has TRBV11-2 and TRBJ2-7; 8 positions agree with TRBD1. V shed 6 bases, J shed 5 bases, and the junction held 12 bases outside the gene matches. The CDR3 is 15 residues long. CDR1 SGHAT and CDR2 FQNNGV come from the germline V gene. CDR3 sequence (DNA): TGTGCCAGCAGAAAAGCCACAGGGGGAGTTAACGAGCAGTACTTC. The encoded protein is CASRKATGGVNEQYF.

V and J are TRBV19 and TRBJ2-6; D is undetermined. CDR3 length: 14 residues. Per the germline V gene, CDR1 is LNHDA and CDR2 is SQIVND (reference sequence). Deletions cut 7 bases from V and 4 bases from J, with 11 bases between. DNA of the CDR3: TGTGCCAGTAACCCGAAAGTCGGGGCCAACGTCCTGACTTTC. The encoded protein is CASNPKVGANVLTF.

The chain is built from TRBV7-8 and TRBJ1-5; D remains unclear. CDR3 size: 13 residues. Trimming shortened V by 1 base and J by 3 bases, and 4 bases separated the two germline ends. Germline CDR1 is SGHVS and CDR2 is FQNEAQ. CDR3 nucleotides: TGTGCCAGCAGCTTAGGGGTCAATCAGCCCCAGCATTTT. Protein product: CASSLGVNQPQHF.

With respect to this clone: The sample contains more than one DNA sequence encoding this CDR3. The V call is TRBV7-3, the J call TRBJ2-3, with 8 bases identical to TRBD2. Germline CDR1 and CDR2: SGHTA and FQGTGA. V lost 2 bases, J lost 2 bases, and 0 bases stayed unmatched. The CDR3 is 14 residues long. The CDR3 coding sequence is TGTGCCAGCAGCTTAGGACTAGCCACAGATACGCAGTATTTT. Amino acids: CASSLGLATDTQYF.

V usage is TRBV15 and J usage is TRBJ2-1; 14 positions agree with TRBD2. Germline V CDR1 and CDR2: LNHNV, YYDKDF (reference sequence). The ends lost 0 bases at V and 9 bases at J; junction bases unmatched: 10. CDR3 length: 18 amino acids. The DNA of the CDR3 is TGTGCCACCAGCAGAGATCCCCCGACTAGCGGGGGGGCAGGTGAGCAGTTCTTC. Translating it yields CATSRDPPTSGGAGEQFF.

This clone was counted once. The chain has TRBV5-6 and TRBJ1-6; TRBD1 aligns across 8 bases. Germline values: CDR1 SGHDT, CDR2 YYEEEE. V lost 4 bases to trimming and J lost 6 bases; unmatched junction nucleotides: 3. The CDR3 extends over 14 amino acids. The DNA for the CDR3 is TGTGCCAGCAGCGCAACAGGGGGTAATTCACCCCTCCACTTT. Translated, it gives CASSATGGNSPLHF. Full variable domain (remainder filled in from reference TRBV5-6 and TRBJ1-6): DAGVTQSPTHLIKTRGQQVTLRCSPKSGHDTVSWYQQALGQGPQFIFQYYEEEERQRGNFPDRFSGHQFPNYSSELNVNALLLGDSALYLCASSATGGNSPLHFGNGTRLTVT.

The V and J genes are TRBV7-2 and TRBJ2-2; a possible D gene is TRBD2 (5 bases). CDR1 and CDR2 (germline): SGHTA, FQGNSA. The V end lost 3 bases, the J end lost 4 bases, and 6 bases lay between the germline ends. There are 13 residues in the CDR3. The CDR3 reads CASSFTSTGELFF. CDR3 sequence (DNA): TGTGCCAGCAGCTTCACTAGCACCGGGGAGCTGTTTTTT.

The chain employs TRBV4-1 and TRBJ1-4; D gene uncertain. CDR1 is MGHRA and CDR2 is YSYEKL in the germline V gene. The CDR3 runs to 15 residues. Trimming removed 1 base at V and 0 bases at J, with 6 bases between. The CDR3 loop reads CASSQVLATNEKLFF. The DNA of the CDR3 is TGCGCCAGCAGCCAAGTACTAGCAACTAATGAAAAACTGTTTTTT.

The gene calls are TRBV11-2 and TRBJ2-1; tentatively, D is TRBD2 (6 bases). CDR1 is SGHAT, CDR2 FQNNGV, per germline. The CDR3 extends over 16 amino acids. Trimming removed 5 bases at V and 6 bases at J, with 20 bases between. CDR3 sequence (DNA): TGTGCCAGCAGCCCTTCTTTCGGCGGGAAGGGCAATGAGCAGTTCTTC. It translates to CASSPSFGGKGNEQFF. Full variable domain (outside the CDR3, taken from reference TRBV11-2 and TRBJ2-1): EAGVAQSPRYKIIEKRQSVAFWCNPISGHATLYWYQQILGQGPKLLIQFQNNGVVDDSQLPKDRFSAERLKGVDSTLKIQPAKLEDSAVYLCASSPSFGGKGNEQFFGPGTRLTVL.

The gene calls are TRBV10-3 and TRBJ1-2; D may be TRBD1 (6 bases). Trimming took off 3 bases at V and 4 bases at J, with 15 bases between the two ends. CDR3 length: 15 amino acids. The germline V gene has CDR1 ENHRY and CDR2 SYGVKD. The CDR3 DNA follows: TGTGCCATCAGTGATGCAGACAGGCTGGGCTATGGCTACACCTTC. This encodes CAISDADRLGYGYTF.